This record covers a single T cell receptor (beta chain). Its antigen has not been determined. Qualities for individual bases were not recorded, and no much larger clone is one base off. Library construction relied on 5' RACE. Sequenced using a NextSeq 500. The TCR library protocol attached unique molecular identifiers to individual cDNA molecules to correct for sequencing error and PCR bias. TCR alpha and beta chains were both sequenced, and the abundances of alpha and beta sequences in each sample were closely correlated with each other. Per the source publication's procedure: Decombinator V4 was used to perform V gene, J gene and CDR3 annotation of TCR sequences. TCRs were defined as expanded if a significant change between any two time points was detected under a Poisson model with p below 0.0001. TCR abundances were normalised to the total number of TCRs sequenced per sample and were expressed as counts per million. TRAV1-2 paired with TRAJ12, TRAJ20 or TRAJ33 defined MAIT TCRs, while TRAV10 paired with TRAJ18 defined iNKT TCRs. VDJdb, accessed 1 November 2021, was searched for CMV, EBV and SARS-CoV-2 annotated TCRs, excluding TCRs annotated for multiple antigens. TCRdb reanalyzed the raw reads on its own, using fastp at Q25 for trimming and MiXCR for clone calling, and kept in-frame beta chains. Entries are consolidated by CDR3 protein sequence, retaining the most common genes and DNA. These V and J calls rely on TCRdb rather than the paper's analysis. The sample yields about 90,000 distinct CDR3 sequences; approximately 14% were counted once. Jointly, the top ten make up more than 6.5% of the sample.

Trimming costs V 0 bases and J 7 bases, and their ends lie 12 bases apart. Counted from cysteine to phenylalanine, this CDR3 has 13 amino acids. Only the CDR3 DNA stays, 39 bases, in frame from base 1. Taken from the germline V gene (reference sequence), the CDR1 and CDR2 loops are GTSNPN and SVGIG. This sample was included in a study of early T cells in non-severe SARS-CoV-2 infection (dated by TCRdb to the early 2020s). Regarding the study in general: Because TCR sequencing relied on bulk RNA taken from unsorted whole blood, pairing of alpha and beta chains was not possible. General study outcomes and caveats: Matching against VDJdb was skewed toward anti-spike CD8 responses, likely underestimated virus-specific expansions, and missed private and CD4 specificities.

The study was a case-control design nested within a healthcare worker cohort in London, UK, with weekly nasopharyngeal swab PCR tests and blood sampling. Between 23 and 31 March 2020, the week of the UK lockdown, healthcare workers were enrolled and then followed up weekly for as long as 16 weeks. The sample was whole blood. This sequence uses TRBV30 and TRBJ1-1; TRBD1 is possibly the D segment (5 matching bases). The source is an adult who was a healthcare worker with PCR-confirmed SARS-CoV-2 infection or an uninfected control (not recorded which). The nucleotides read TGTGCCTGGAGTGTAGGGGACCCATATGAAGCTTTCTTT. Its translation reads: CAWSVGDPYEAFF.